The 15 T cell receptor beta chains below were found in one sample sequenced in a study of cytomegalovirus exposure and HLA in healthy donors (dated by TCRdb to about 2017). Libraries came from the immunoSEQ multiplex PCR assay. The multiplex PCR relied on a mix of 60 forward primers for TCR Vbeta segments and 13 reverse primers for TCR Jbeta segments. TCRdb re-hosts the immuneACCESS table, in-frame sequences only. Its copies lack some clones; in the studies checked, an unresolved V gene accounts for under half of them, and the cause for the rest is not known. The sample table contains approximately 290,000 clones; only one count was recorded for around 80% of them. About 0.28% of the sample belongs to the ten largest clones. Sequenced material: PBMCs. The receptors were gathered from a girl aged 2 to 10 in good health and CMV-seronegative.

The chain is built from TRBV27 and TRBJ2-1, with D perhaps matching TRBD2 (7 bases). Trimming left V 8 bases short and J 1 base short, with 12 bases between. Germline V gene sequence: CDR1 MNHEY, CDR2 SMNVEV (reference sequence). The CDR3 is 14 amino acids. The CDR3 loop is CASAQGGSYNEQFF. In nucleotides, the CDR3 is TGTGCCAGCGCACAGGGAGGGTCCTACAATGAGCAGTTCTTC.

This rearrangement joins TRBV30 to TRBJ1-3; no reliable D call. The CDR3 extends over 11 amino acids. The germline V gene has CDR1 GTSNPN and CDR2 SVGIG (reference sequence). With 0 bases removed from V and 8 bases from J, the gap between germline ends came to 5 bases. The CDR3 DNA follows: TGTGCCTGGAGTGTAGGAGACACCATATATTTT. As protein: CAWSVGDTIYF.

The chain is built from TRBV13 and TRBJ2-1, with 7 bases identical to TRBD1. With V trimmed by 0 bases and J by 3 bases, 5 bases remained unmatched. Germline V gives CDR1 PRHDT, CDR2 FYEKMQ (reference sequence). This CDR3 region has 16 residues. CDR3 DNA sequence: TGTGCCAGCAGCTTAGGGAGAGGGGGCTACTACAATGAGCAGTTCTTC. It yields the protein CASSLGRGGYYNEQFF.

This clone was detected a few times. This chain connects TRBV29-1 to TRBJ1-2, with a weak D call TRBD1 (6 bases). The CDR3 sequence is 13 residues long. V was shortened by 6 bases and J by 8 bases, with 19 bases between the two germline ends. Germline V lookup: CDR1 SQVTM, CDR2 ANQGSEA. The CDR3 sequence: CSVAEPRGAGYTF. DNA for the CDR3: TGCAGCGTCGCCGAACCCCGGGGGGCCGGCTACACCTTC.

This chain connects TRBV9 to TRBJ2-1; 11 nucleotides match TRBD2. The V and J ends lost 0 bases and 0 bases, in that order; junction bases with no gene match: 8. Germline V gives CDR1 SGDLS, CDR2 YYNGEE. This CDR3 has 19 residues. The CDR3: CASSVVSGRVPSSYNEQFF. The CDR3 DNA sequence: TGTGCCAGCAGCGTAGTTAGCGGGAGGGTCCCATCCTCCTACAATGAGCAGTTCTTC.

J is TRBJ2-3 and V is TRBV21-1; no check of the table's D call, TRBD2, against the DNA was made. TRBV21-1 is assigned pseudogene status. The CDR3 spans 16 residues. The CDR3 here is CASSNRTSSSTDTQYF. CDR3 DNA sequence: TGTGCCAGCAGCAATCGGACTAGCTCTAGCACAGATACGCAGTATTTT.

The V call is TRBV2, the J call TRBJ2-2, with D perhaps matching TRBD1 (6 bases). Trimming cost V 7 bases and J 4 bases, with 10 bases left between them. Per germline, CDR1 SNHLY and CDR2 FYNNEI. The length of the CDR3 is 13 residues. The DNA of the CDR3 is TGTGCCAGCAAGGGGGAGTTCACCGGGGAGCTGTTTTTT. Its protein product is CASKGEFTGELFF.

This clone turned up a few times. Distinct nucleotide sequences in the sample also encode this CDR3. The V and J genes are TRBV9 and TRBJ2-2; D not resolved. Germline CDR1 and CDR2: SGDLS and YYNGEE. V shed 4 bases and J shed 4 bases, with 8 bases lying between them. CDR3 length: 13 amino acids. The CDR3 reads CASSPRSTGELFF. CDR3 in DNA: TGTGCCAGCAGCCCTAGGTCCACCGGGGAGCTGTTTTTT.

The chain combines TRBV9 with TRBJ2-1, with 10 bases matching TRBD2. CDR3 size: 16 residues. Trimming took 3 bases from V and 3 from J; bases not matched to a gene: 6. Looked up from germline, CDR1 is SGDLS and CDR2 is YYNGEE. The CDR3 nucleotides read TGTGCCAGCAGCGCTAGCGGGAGAACCTTCTACAATGAGCAGTTCTTC. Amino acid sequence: CASSASGRTFYNEQFF. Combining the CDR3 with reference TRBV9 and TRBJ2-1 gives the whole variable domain DSGVTQTPKHLITATGQRVTLRCSPRSGDLSVYWYQQSLDQGLQFLIQYYNGEERAKGNILERFSAQQFPDLHSELNLSSLELGDSALYFCASSASGRTFYNEQFFGPGTRLTVL.

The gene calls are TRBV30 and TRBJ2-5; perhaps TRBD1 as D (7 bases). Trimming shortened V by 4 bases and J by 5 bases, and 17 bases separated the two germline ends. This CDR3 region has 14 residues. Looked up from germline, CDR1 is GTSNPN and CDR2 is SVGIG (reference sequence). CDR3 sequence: CAWTQGGGGETQYF. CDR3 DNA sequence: TGTGCCTGGACGCAGGGGGGTGGTGGGGAGACCCAGTACTTC.

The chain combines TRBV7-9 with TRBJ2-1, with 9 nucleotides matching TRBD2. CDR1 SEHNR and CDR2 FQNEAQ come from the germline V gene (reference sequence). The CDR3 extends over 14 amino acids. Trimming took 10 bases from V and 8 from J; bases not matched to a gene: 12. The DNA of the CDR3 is TGTGCCACCTGGGGGCTAGCGGGAAGGGATGAGCAGTTCTTC. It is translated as CATWGLAGRDEQFF.

The CDR3 DNA follows: TGTGCCAGCAGCGTAGCCGCAGAAGGGAGTGGCTACACCTTC. Residues: CASSVAAEGSGYTF. This chain uses TRBV9 with TRBJ1-2; no clear D gene. With 0 bases removed from V and 7 bases from J, the gap between germline ends came to 13 bases. The CDR3 spans 14 residues. Germline CDR1 reads SGDLS; CDR2 reads YYNGEE.

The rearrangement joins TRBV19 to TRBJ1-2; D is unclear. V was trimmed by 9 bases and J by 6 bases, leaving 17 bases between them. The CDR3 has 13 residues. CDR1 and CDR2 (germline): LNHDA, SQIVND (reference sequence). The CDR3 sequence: CASSEAPTDGYTF. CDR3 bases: TGTGCCAGCAGTGAAGCCCCCACGGATGGCTACACCTTC.

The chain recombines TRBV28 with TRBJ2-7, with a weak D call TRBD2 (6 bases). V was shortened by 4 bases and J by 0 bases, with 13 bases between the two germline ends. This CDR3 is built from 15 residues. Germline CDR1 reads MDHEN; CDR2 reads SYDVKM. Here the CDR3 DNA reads TGTGCCAGCAGTTCGGGTGGGGGGAGCTCCTACGAGCAGTACTTC. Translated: CASSSGGGSSYEQYF.

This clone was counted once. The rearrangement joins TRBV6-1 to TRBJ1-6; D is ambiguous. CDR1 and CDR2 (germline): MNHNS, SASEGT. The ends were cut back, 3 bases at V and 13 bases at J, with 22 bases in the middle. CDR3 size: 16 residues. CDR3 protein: CASSDRSGGRRMPLHF. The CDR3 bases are TGTGCCAGCAGTGACCGGAGCGGAGGACGGAGGATGCCCCTCCACTTT.